This T cell receptor (beta chain) was retrieved from a study of T cell clones after liver transplantation. Study details: Third-party-reactive TCRbeta sequences from pre-transplant mixed lymphocyte reactions served as antigen-independent comparators. Timepoints were pre-transplant, pre-withdrawal, and after withdrawal was completed or failed.

Trimming removed 1 base from V and 0 bases from J, with 13 bases in between. Germline V gene data show CDR1 as GTSNPN and CDR2 as SVGIG (reference sequence). This CDR3 comprises 16 residues. TCRdb's table, derived via immunoSEQ multiplex PCR, lists solely in-frame clones and lacks some. The sample lists fewer than 50,000 clones, 86% occurring once. Sequencing used CD4+ T cells from blood, obtained 24 months after liver transplant. V usage is TRBV30 and J usage is TRBJ1-3, with D hard to call. The clonotype was recovered from a human patient who received a liver transplant. Some T cells may be supplied by the graft donor. In nucleotides, the CDR3 is TGTGCCTGGAGTGCGGACTTCCAATACTCTGGAAACACCATATATTTT. Its protein is CAWSADFQYSGNTIYF.